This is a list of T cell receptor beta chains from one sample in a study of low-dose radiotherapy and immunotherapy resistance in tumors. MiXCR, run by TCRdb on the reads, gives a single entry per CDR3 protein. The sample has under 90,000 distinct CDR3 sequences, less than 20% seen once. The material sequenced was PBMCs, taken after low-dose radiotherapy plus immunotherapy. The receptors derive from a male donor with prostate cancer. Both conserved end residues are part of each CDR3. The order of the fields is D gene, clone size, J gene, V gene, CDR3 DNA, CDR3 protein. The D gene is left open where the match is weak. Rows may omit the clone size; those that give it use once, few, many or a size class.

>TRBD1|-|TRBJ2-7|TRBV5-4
TGTGCCAGCAGCTTACAGGGGAGCTCCTACGAGCAGTACTTC
CASSLQGSSYEQYF
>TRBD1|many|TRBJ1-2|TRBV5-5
TGTGCCAGCAGCTTGGGGCCAGGGGGGGACATTTGGAGCTACACCTTC
CASSLGPGGDIWSYTF
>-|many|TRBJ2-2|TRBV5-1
TGCGCCAGCAGCTTAGGACAACCACAGCGGAACACCGGGGAGCTGTTTTTT
CASSLGQPQRNTGELFF
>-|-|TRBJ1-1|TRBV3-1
TGTGCCAGCAGCCAAAAAGGGAACACTGAAGCTTTCTTT
CASSQKGNTEAFF
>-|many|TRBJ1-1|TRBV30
TGTGCCTGGAAGGCAGAGCCAAGTGAAGCTTTCTTT
CAWKAEPSEAFF
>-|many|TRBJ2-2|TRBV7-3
TGTGCCAGCAGCTTAACGGGAAGAACAAACACCGGGGAGCTGTTTTTT
CASSLTGRTNTGELFF
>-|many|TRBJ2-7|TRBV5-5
TGTGCCAGCAGCTTCAACCCATCCTACGAGCAGTACTTC
CASSFNPSYEQYF
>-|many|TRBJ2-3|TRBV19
TGTGCCAGTAGTCCCGGGACACCAGGCACAGATACGCAGTATTTT
CASSPGTPGTDTQYF
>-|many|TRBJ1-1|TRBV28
TGTGCCAGCAGTGTCGGGGTAACGAACACTGAAGCTTTCTTT
CASSVGVTNTEAFF
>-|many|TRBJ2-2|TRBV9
TGTGCCAGCAGCGTAGTTACGGGGACCGGGGAGCTGTTTTTT
CASSVVTGTGELFF